The rows below give T cell receptor beta chains drawn from one sample of a study of long-term antiretroviral therapy in people with HIV. Libraries were prepared by immunoSEQ multiplex PCR; TCRdb keeps only in-frame clonotypes and omits some of them. Of about 30,000 clones in the sample, nearly 95% are singletons; the top ten hold roughly 3.5%. This specimen consisted of unsorted PBMCs, obtained around 5 years after starting antiretroviral therapy. These receptors were taken from a woman aged 45-65 years with HIV. The CDR3 runs from the conserved cysteine through the conserved F or W. D genes are given only for firm matches. Where a row states a size, it is once, few, many or the class of an expanded clone; other rows omit it.

>TRBV5-1|TRBJ1-1|-|-
TGCGCCAGCACCTCGGGGGAGAGACGAACTGAAGCTTTCTTT
CASTSGERRTEAFF
>TRBV6-5|TRBJ1-1|TRBD1|-
TGTGCCAGCAGAGTACAGGGGGCCGAGAACACTGAAGCTTTCTTT
CASRVQGAENTEAFF
>TRBV2|TRBJ1-3|-|-
TGTGCCAGCAGCGTCGGTCCAGGAGATACTGGAAACACCATATATTTT
CASSVGPGDTGNTIYF
>TRBV30|TRBJ1-1|TRBD1|-
TGTGCCTGGAGCGCTTCGGGACAGGAAGCTTTCTTT
CAWSASGQEAFF
>TRBV5-1|TRBJ2-7|-|-
TGCGCCAGCAGCTTGCCCTCCTACGAGCAGTACTTC
CASSLPSYEQYF
>TRBV27|TRBJ2-3|TRBD2|-
TGTGCCAGCAGTTGGTCGGGGGGGGCGCGAGATACGCAGTATTTT
CASSWSGGARDTQYF
>TRBV11-2|TRBJ1-1|-|once
TGTGCCAGCAGCTTTTCGGCCGCGAGCACTGAAGCTTTCTTT
CASSFSAASTEAFF
>TRBV10-3|TRBJ2-2|-|-
TGTGCCATCAAGGCCTTCGAGAACACCGGGGAGCTGTTTTTT
CAIKAFENTGELFF
>TRBV28|TRBJ1-2|-|-
TGTGCCAGCAGTATCGCCGGACGCTCCTATGGCTACACCTTC
CASSIAGRSYGYTF
>TRBV7-6|TRBJ1-1|-|once
TGTGCCAGCAGCTTGTACACTGAAGCTTTCTTT
CASSLYTEAFF
>TRBV4-3|TRBJ2-5|-|-
TGCGCCAGCAGCCAAGATCGCAGGCCAGAGACCCAGTACTTC
CASSQDRRPETQYF
>TRBV2|TRBJ2-1|-|-
TGTGCCAGCAGACTCGGGGTCAGGGATGAGCAGTTCTTC
CASRLGVRDEQFF
>TRBV5-1|TRBJ1-4|-|-
TGCGCCAGCAGCTACGCGGGGGCGGGGGAGTATGAAAAACTGTTTTTT
CASSYAGAGEYEKLFF
>TRBV2|TRBJ2-2|-|-
TGTGCCAGCAGTGGTGAAGGGGTGGGGAACACCGGGGAGCTGTTTTTT
CASSGEGVGNTGELFF
>TRBV9|TRBJ1-1|-|-
TGTGCCAGCAGCGTAGTGGCGGACGGCGGCACTGAAGCTTTCTTT
CASSVVADGGTEAFF
>TRBV4-1|TRBJ2-5|TRBD2|-
TGCGCCAGCAGCCAAGATGGGGGGGCCCAGTACTTC
CASSQDGGAQYF
>TRBV11-2|TRBJ2-3|-|-
TGTGCCAGCAGCAATGAAGGTCTTAGAGATACGCAGTATTTT
CASSNEGLRDTQYF
>TRBV6-1|TRBJ1-2|TRBD1|-
TGTGCCAGCAGGGCTGACAGGGGCTCTGGCTACACCTTC
CASRADRGSGYTF
>TRBV6-5|TRBJ2-7|TRBD1|-
TGTGCCAGCAGTGGGAGCAGGGGGTTCTACGAGCAGTACTTC
CASSGSRGFYEQYF
>TRBV10-3|TRBJ2-1|-|-
TGTGCCATCAGTGAGAATCAGGGTGAGCAGTTCTTC
CAISENQGEQFF
>TRBV4-1|TRBJ1-1|-|once
TGCGCCAGCAGCCAAGAGAAACACACTGAAGCTTTCTTT
CASSQEKHTEAFF
>TRBV4-3|TRBJ2-5|-|once
TGCGCCAGCAGCCAAGATCAGACAGAAGAGACCCAGTACTTC
CASSQDQTEETQYF
>TRBV10-2|TRBJ2-3|TRBD2|-
TGCGCCAGCCACAGCGGGGGGGCCAGTACAGATACGCAGTATTTT
CASHSGGASTDTQYF
>TRBV29-1|TRBJ2-5|TRBD1|-
TGCAGCGTCAGGGACAGAGGGGAGACCCAGTACTTC
CSVRDRGETQYF
>TRBV27|TRBJ1-1|TRBD1|-
TGTGCCAGCAGTTTGGCGGGGACAGGGCTGAACACTGAAGCTTTCTTT
CASSLAGTGLNTEAFF
>TRBV7-9|TRBJ1-6|TRBD1|-
TGTGCCAGCAGCTCCCCGGGGCGCGGGACAGGGAATTCACCCCTCCACTTT
CASSSPGRGTGNSPLHF
>TRBV2|TRBJ1-1|TRBD1|-
TGTGCCAGCACCGAGGACAGGGCGACTGAAGCTTTCTTT
CASTEDRATEAFF
>TRBV19|TRBJ2-7|TRBD1|-
TGTGCCAGTAGTATGGGACAGGGGGACGAGCAGTACTTC
CASSMGQGDEQYF
>TRBV29-1|TRBJ1-1|-|-
TGCAGCGTTGAGGTGAGGATAACTGAAGCTTTCTTT
CSVEVRITEAFF
>TRBV19|TRBJ2-1|TRBD1|-
TGTGCCAGTAGTATGGACAGGGGCTACAATGAGCAGTTCTTC
CASSMDRGYNEQFF
>TRBV5-8|TRBJ1-3|-|-
TGTGCCAGCAGCCTTCGGAGGGGATCTGGAAACACCATATATTTT
CASSLRRGSGNTIYF
>TRBV2|TRBJ1-5|TRBD1|-
TGTGCCAGCAGTGAAACAGGGGTCTGGAGCAATCAGCCCCAGCATTTT
CASSETGVWSNQPQHF
>TRBV18|TRBJ1-2|-|once
TGTGCCAGCTCACCGCCGGGAGCGTATTATGGCTACACCTTC
CASSPPGAYYGYTF
>TRBV5-1|TRBJ1-6|TRBD1|-
TGCGCCAGCAGCTTGGGACAGGGGGCGAATTCACCCCTCCACTTT
CASSLGQGANSPLHF
>TRBV27|TRBJ2-3|-|-
TGTGCCAGCAAAACAGTGGATACGCAGTATTTT
CASKTVDTQYF
>TRBV5-4|TRBJ1-2|-|once
TGTGCCAGCAGCTTGGGACAGAGCTATGGCTACACCTTC
CASSLGQSYGYTF
>TRBV30|TRBJ1-6|-|-
TGTGCCTGGAGTGTAAACAGGGTTCCGGATTCACCCCTCCACTTT
CAWSVNRVPDSPLHF
>TRBV5-1|TRBJ2-1|TRBD2|-
TGCGCCAGCAGCTTAGCGGGGGAGAGAGGTGAGCAGTTCTTC
CASSLAGERGEQFF
>TRBV5-6|TRBJ1-6|TRBD1|few
TGTGCCAGCAGCTTGGGGACAGGGGCGGCTTCACCCCTCCACTTT
CASSLGTGAASPLHF
>TRBV9|TRBJ1-1|TRBD1|-
TGTGCCAGCAGCTTGACAGGGGGGGAAGCTTTCTTT
CASSLTGGEAFF
>TRBV19|TRBJ2-1|TRBD1|-
TGTGCCAGTAGTACCCGAGGGACAGGGCGTGAGCAGTTCTTC
CASSTRGTGREQFF
>TRBV7-8|TRBJ2-5|-|-
TGTGCCAGCAGCTTACAGGAGTACCAAGAGACCCAGTACTTC
CASSLQEYQETQYF
>TRBV19|TRBJ1-6|TRBD1|-
TGTGCCAGTAGTAGCCAGACAGGGGGCGATTCACCCCTCCACTTT
CASSSQTGGDSPLHF
>TRBV5-8|TRBJ1-5|-|once
TGTGCCAGCAGCTGGCGGGCAGGTCGGGTCAATCAGCCCCAGCATTTT
CASSWRAGRVNQPQHF
>TRBV6-1|TRBJ1-5|TRBD1|-
TGTGCCAGCAGCCGGACAGGGAATAGCAATCAGCCCCAGCATTTT
CASSRTGNSNQPQHF
>TRBV29-1|TRBJ1-1|-|-
TGCAGCGTTGCCTACGGGGTCATGAACACTGAAGCTTTCTTT
CSVAYGVMNTEAFF
>TRBV6-5|TRBJ2-7|-|-
TGTGCCAGCAGTTACTCGTTCCGCCGCAACGAGCAGTACTTC
CASSYSFRRNEQYF
>TRBV5-6|TRBJ2-1|-|once
TGTGCCAGCAGCTTGGTACTCCAAACCGGGCCGAGGTTCGATGAGCAGTTCTTC
CASSLVLQTGPRFDEQFF
>TRBV2|TRBJ1-2|-|-
TGTGCCAGCAGTGATTATCTAGGGGTCGGCTACACCTTC
CASSDYLGVGYTF
>TRBV11-2|TRBJ1-1|-|-
TGTGCCAGCAGCTTAGAGACGGGAGCTGTCACTGAAGCTTTCTTT
CASSLETGAVTEAFF
>TRBV5-1|TRBJ2-7|TRBD2|-
TGCGCCAGCAGCCTGGGACTAGCGGGGAGATACGAGCAGTACTTC
CASSLGLAGRYEQYF
>TRBV27|TRBJ2-1|TRBD1|-
TGTGCCAGCAGTTCCGGGACAGGGGTTTCCAATGAGCAGTTCTTC
CASSSGTGVSNEQFF